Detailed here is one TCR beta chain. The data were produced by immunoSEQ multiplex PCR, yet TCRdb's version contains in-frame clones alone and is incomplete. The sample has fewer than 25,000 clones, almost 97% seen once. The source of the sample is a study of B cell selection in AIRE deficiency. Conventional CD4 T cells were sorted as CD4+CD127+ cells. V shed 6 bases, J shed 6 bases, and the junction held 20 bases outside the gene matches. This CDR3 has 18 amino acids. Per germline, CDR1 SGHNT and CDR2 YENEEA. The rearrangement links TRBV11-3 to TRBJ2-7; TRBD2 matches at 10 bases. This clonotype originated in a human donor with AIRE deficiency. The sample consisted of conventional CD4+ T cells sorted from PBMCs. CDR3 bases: TGTGCCAGCAGGGATTTTTCTAGCGGGAGTCCCACTTTGAGCGAGCAGTACTTC. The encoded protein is CASRDFSSGSPTLSEQYF.